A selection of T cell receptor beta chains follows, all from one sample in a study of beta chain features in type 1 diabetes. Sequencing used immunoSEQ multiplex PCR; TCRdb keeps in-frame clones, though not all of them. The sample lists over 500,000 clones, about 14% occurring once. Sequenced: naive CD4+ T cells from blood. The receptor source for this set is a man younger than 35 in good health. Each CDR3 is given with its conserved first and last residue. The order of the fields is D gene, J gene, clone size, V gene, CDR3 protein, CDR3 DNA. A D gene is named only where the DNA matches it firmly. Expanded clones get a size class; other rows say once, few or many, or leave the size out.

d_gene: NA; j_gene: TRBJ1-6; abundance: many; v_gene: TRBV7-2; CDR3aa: CASSLDSPLHF; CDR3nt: TGTGCCAGCAGCTTGGATTCACCCCTCCACTTT
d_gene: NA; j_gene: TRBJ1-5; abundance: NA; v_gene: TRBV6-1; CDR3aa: CASSSRRAYNQPQHF; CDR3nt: TGTGCCAGCAGTTCCCGCAGGGCCTATAATCAGCCCCAGCATTTT
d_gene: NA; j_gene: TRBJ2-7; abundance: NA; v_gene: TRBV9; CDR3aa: CASSVGHVSYEQYF; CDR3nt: TGTGCCAGCAGCGTAGGGCATGTCTCCTACGAGCAGTACTTC
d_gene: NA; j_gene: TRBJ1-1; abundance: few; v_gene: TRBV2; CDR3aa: CASSPEIINTEAFF; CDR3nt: TGTGCCAGCAGTCCCGAGATTATTAACACTGAAGCTTTCTTT
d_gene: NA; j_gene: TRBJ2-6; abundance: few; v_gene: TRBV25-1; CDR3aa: CASRWTGANVLTF; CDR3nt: TGTGCCAGCAGATGGACTGGGGCCAACGTCCTGACTTTC
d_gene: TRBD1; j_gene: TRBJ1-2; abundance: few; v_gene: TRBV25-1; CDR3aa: CASSEGQGRDYGYTF; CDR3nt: TGTGCCAGCAGTGAGGGACAGGGCCGAGACTATGGCTACACCTTC
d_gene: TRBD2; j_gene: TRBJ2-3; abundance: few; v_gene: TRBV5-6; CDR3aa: CASRMGLPSRGDTQYF; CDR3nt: TGTGCCAGCAGAATGGGACTACCCTCCCGCGGAGATACGCAGTATTTT
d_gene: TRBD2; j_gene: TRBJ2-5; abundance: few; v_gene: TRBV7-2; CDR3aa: CASRIGGSGETQYF; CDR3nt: TGTGCCAGCAGAATCGGCGGGAGTGGCGAGACCCAGTACTTC
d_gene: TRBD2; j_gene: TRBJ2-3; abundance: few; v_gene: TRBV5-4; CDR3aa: CASSGLAGLGTDTQYF; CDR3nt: TGTGCCAGCAGCGGGTTAGCGGGACTGGGAACAGATACGCAGTATTTT
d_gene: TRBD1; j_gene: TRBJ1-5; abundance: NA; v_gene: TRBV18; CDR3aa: CASSPPGTGTFGNQPQHF; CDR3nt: TGTGCCAGCTCACCCCCCGGGACAGGGACTTTTGGCAATCAGCCCCAGCATTTT
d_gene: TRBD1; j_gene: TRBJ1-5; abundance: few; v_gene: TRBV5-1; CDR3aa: CASSLAGTGADWGVQHF; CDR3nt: TGCGCCAGCAGCTTGGCCGGGACAGGCGCCGACTGGGGTGTCCAGCATTTT
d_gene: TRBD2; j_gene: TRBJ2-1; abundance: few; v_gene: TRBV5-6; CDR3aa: CASSFRDYNNEQFF; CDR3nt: TGTGCCAGCAGCTTTCGGGACTACAACAATGAGCAGTTCTTC
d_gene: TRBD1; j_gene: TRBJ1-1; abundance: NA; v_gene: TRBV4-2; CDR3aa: CATSQGAGVNTEAFF; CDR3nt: TGTGCCACGTCCCAGGGGGCTGGTGTGAACACTGAAGCTTTCTTT
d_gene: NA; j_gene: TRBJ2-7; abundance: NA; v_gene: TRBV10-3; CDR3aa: CAISNFYEQYF; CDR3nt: TGTGCCATCAGTAACTTCTACGAGCAGTACTTC
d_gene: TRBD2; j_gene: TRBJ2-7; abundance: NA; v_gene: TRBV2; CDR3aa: CASSGSSGDYEQYF; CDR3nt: TGTGCCAGCAGTGGTTCTAGCGGAGACTACGAGCAGTACTTC
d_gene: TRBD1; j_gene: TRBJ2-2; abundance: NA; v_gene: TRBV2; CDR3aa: CASTGQGAGTGELFF; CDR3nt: TGTGCCAGCACGGGCCAGGGGGCGGGCACCGGGGAGCTGTTTTTT
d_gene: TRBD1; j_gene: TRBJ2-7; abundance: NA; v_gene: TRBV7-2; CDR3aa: CASSRSGTGRYEQYF; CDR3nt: TGTGCCAGCAGCCGAAGCGGGACAGGGCGATACGAGCAGTACTTC
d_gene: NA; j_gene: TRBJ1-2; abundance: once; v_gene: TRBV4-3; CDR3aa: CASSPYKTEKFYGYTF; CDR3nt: TGCGCCAGCAGCCCCTACAAGACGGAGAAGTTCTATGGCTACACCTTC
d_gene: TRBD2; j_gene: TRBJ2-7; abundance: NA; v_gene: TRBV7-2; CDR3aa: CASSSATSGRAGEQYF; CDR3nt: TGTGCCAGCAGCTCCGCCACTAGCGGGAGGGCTGGCGAGCAGTACTTC
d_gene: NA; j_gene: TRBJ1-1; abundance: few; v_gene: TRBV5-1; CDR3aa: CASSLALRDLNTEAFF; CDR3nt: TGCGCCAGCAGCTTGGCCCTAAGAGACCTGAACACTGAAGCTTTCTTT
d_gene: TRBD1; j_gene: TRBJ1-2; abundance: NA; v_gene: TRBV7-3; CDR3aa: CASSSPGGGYTF; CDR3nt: TGTGCCAGCAGCTCTCCAGGGGGCGGCTACACCTTC
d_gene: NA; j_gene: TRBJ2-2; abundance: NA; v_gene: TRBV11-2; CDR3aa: CASSFSLAGRNTGELFF; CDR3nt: TGTGCCAGCAGCTTCTCCCTCGCGGGCAGAAACACCGGGGAGCTGTTTTTT
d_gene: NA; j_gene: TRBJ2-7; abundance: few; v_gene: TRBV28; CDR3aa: CASIEPLGKQYF; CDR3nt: TGTGCCAGCATAGAACCTCTCGGCAAGCAGTACTTC
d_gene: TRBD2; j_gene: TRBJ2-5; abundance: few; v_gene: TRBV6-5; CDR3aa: CASSFPSTSGGETQYF; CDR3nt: TGTGCCAGCAGTTTCCCCTCGACTAGCGGGGGGGAGACCCAGTACTTC
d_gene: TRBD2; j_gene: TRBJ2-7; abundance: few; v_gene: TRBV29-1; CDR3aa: CSVRTSGRGHEQYF; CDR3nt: TGCAGCGTTCGCACTAGCGGGAGGGGTCACGAGCAGTACTTC
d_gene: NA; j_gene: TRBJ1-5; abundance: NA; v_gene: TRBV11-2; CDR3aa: CASSLGGQLGNQPQHF; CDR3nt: TGTGCCAGCAGCCTGGGAGGTCAGTTGGGCAATCAGCCCCAGCATTTT
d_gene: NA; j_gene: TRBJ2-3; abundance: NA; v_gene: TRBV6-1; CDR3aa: CASSVLARFADTQYF; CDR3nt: TGTGCCAGCAGCGTACTAGCTAGATTTGCAGATACGCAGTATTTT
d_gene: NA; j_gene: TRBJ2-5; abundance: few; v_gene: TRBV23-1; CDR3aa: CASTPRSEGPGETQYF; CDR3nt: TGCGCCAGCACCCCGAGGAGTGAGGGCCCAGGGGAGACCCAGTACTTC
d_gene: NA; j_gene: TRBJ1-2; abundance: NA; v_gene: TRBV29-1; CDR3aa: CSVDRQGLNYGYTF; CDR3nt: TGCAGCGTTGATCGTCAGGGGCTTAACTATGGCTACACCTTC
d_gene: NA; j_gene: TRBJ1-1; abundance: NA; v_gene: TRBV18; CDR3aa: CASSPFRTWTSSVGRGEAFF; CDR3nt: TGTGCCAGCTCACCTTTCCGGACATGGACCTCCTCGGTAGGTCGCGGTGAAGCTTTCTTT
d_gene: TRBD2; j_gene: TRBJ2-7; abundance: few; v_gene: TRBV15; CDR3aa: CATSRPAGLAGKSSYEQYF; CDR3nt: TGTGCCACCAGCAGACCTGCGGGACTAGCGGGAAAGAGCTCCTACGAGCAGTACTTC
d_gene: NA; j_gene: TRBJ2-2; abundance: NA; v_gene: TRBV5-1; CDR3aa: CASSLESTRRTGELFF; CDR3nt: TGCGCCAGCAGCTTGGAGTCAACCCGAAGGACCGGGGAGCTGTTTTTT
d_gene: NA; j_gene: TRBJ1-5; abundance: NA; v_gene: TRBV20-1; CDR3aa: CSASPHQPQHF; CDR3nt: TGCAGTGCTAGCCCCCATCAGCCCCAGCATTTT
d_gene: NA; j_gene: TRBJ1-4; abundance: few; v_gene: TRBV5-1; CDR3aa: CASSLAGRGTQNEKLFF; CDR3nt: TGCGCCAGCAGCTTGGCCGGCAGGGGCACGCAAAATGAAAAACTGTTTTTT
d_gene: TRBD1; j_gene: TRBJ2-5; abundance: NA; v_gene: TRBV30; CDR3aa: CAWSRTGAMGTQYF; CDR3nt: TGTGCCTGGAGTCGGACAGGGGCGATGGGGACCCAGTACTTC
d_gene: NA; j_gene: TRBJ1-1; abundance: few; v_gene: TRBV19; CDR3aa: CASSRAIGVWAEAFF; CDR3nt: TGTGCCAGTAGTAGGGCCATTGGGGTCTGGGCTGAAGCTTTCTTT
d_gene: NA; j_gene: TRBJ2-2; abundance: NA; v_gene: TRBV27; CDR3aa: CASHKAGFTGELFF; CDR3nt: TGTGCCAGTCATAAGGCTGGATTCACCGGGGAGCTGTTTTTT
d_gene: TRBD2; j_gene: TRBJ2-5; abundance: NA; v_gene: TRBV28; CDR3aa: CASSFNSGGAKETQYF; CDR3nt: TGTGCCAGCAGTTTTAATAGCGGGGGGGCCAAAGAGACCCAGTACTTC
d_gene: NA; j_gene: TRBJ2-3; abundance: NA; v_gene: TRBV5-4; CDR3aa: CASSVLPGGTDTQYF; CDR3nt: TGTGCCAGCAGCGTCCTACCGGGAGGCACAGATACGCAGTATTTT
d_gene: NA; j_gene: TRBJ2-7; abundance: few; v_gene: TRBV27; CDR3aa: CASSLHGTYEQYF; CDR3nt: TGTGCCAGCAGTTTACACGGTACCTACGAGCAGTACTTC
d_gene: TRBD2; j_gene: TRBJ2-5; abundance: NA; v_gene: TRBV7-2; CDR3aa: CASSSRTRAVETQYF; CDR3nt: TGTGCCAGCAGCTCCCGGACTAGGGCGGTGGAGACCCAGTACTTC
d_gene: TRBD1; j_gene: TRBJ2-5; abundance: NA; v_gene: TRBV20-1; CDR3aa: CSARDWTTGDF; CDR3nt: TGCAGTGCTAGAGATTGGACCACAGGGGACTTC
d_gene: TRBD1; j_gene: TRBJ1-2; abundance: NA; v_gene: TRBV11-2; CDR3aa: CASSLVGTGANYGYTF; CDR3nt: TGTGCCAGCAGCTTAGTTGGGACAGGAGCTAACTATGGCTACACCTTC
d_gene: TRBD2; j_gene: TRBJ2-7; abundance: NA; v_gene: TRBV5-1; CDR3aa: CASSLGGSGRWSYEQYF; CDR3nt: TGCGCCAGCAGCTTGGGCGGTAGCGGGAGATGGTCCTACGAGCAGTACTTC
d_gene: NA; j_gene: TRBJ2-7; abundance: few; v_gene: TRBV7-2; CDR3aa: CASSLGWSEQYF; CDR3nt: TGTGCCAGCAGCTTAGGATGGTCCGAGCAGTACTTC
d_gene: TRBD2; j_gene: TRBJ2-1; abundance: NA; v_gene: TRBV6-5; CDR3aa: CASSPGLALVNEQFF; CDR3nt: TGTGCCAGCAGTCCGGGACTAGCCTTGGTCAATGAGCAGTTCTTC
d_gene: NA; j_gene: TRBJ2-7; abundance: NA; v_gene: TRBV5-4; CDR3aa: CASSVLLATEQYF; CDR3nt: TGTGCCAGCAGCGTATTACTAGCAACCGAGCAGTACTTC
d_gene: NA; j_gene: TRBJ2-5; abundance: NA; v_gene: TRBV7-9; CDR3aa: CASMLTGPAETQYF; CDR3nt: TGTGCCAGCATGCTCACCGGACCGGCGGAGACCCAGTACTTC
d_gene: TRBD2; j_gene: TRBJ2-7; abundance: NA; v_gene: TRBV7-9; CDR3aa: CASSPHPLGRAGVLYEQYF; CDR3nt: TGTGCCAGCAGCCCCCACCCTCTAGGTAGAGCGGGGGTTCTTTACGAGCAGTACTTC
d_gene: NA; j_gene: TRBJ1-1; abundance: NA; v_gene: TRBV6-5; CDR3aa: CASSYMGGNTEAFF; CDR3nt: TGTGCCAGCAGTTACATGGGGGGGAACACTGAAGCTTTCTTT
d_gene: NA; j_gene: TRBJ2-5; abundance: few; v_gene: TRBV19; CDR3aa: CASSGAGTQYF; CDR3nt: TGTGCCAGTAGCGGGGCGGGGACCCAGTACTTC
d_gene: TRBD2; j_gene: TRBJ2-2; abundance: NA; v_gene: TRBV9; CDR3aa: CASSVVSRLGGGNTGELFF; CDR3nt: TGTGCCAGCAGCGTAGTTTCTCGACTCGGCGGGGGGAACACCGGGGAGCTGTTTTTT
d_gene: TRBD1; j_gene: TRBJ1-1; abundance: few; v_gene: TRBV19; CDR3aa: CASSIPAGGNTEAFF; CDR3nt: TGTGCCAGTAGTATCCCCGCAGGGGGGAACACTGAAGCTTTCTTT